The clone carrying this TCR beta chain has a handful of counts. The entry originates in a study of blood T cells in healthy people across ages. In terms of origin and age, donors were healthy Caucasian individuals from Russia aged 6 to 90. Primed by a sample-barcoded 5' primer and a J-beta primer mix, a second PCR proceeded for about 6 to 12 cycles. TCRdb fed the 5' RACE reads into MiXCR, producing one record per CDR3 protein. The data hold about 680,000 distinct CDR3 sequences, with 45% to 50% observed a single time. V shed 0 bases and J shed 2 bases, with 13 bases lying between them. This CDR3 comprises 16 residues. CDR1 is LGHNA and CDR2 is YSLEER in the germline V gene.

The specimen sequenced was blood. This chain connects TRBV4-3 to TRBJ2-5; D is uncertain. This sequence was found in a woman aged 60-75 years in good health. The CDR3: CASSQEGTYPQETQYF. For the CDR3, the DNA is TGCGCCAGCAGCCAAGAGGGCACCTACCCGCAAGAGACCCAGTACTTC.